The next 13 T cell receptor beta chains were all read from a single sample in a study of T-cell reconstitution after alpha-beta-depleted transplantation in children. Unique molecular identifiers were incorporated during preparation of the TCRbeta library. A single record per CDR3 protein comes from TCRdb applying MiXCR to the PCR reads. The table records approximately 210,000 distinct CDR3 sequences, around a sixth of them present only once. The sample in question was PBMCs, mostly from graft donor cells, obtained 360 days after TCRalphabeta/CD19-depleted stem cell transplant. These receptors originate from a male patient aged 2-10 years who had a stem cell transplant for acute lymphoblastic leukemia, so the T cells may come from the graft donor.

A few counts support this clonotype. The chain uses TRBV4-1 and TRBJ1-1; D remains ambiguous. The germline V gene encodes CDR1 MGHRA and CDR2 YSYEKL. The CDR3 runs 16 residues. Between the trimmed V and J ends, which lost 0 bases and 0 bases, there was a span of 11 bases. CDR3 sequence (DNA): TGCGCCAGCAGCCAAGAGGTAGGGCTGATGAACACTGAAGCTTTCTTT. This encodes CASSQEVGLMNTEAFF.

This clonotype occurred a few times. The chain carries TRBV6-2 or TRBV6-3 and TRBJ2-1, with D possibly TRBD2 on 7 matching bases. From germline, CDR1 is MNHEY and CDR2 SVGEGT. Trimming shortened V by 7 bases and J by 0 bases, and 16 bases separated the two germline ends. This CDR3 has 16 amino acids. CDR3 in DNA: TGTGCCAGCACGGTGAGGGGGGGAAGCTCCTACAATGAGCAGTTCTTC. Its translation: CASTVRGGSSYNEQFF.

About this clonotype itself: Since a much larger clone is just one base distant, this may be a read error. This chain links TRBV9 with TRBJ2-1; 7 positions agree with TRBD1. V lost 4 bases, J lost 6 bases, and 10 bases stayed unmatched. This CDR3 is 15 amino acids long. Germline V gene sequence: CDR1 SGDLS, CDR2 YYNGEE. The CDR3 sequence is CASSYARGPRNEQFF. The DNA of the CDR3 is TGTGCCAGCAGCTACGCGAGGGGGCCTCGCAATGAGCAGTTCTTC.

In this sample, this clonotype turned up a few times. The J gene is TRBJ2-3, the V gene TRBV20-1; D is perhaps TRBD2 (6 bases). V was pared by 0 bases and J by 5 bases, with 15 bases between. Germline CDR1 reads DFQATT; CDR2 reads SNEGSKA (reference sequence). The CDR3 length is 15 residues. CDR3 protein: CSARDGDWRRDTQYF. CDR3 DNA: TGCAGTGCTAGAGATGGGGACTGGCGACGAGATACGCAGTATTTT.

The V call is TRBV5-1, the J call TRBJ2-1, with 7 bases identical to TRBD1. This CDR3 contains 16 residues. V gave up 0 bases and J gave up 3 bases; unmatched junction bases: 6. The germline V gene has CDR1 SGHRS and CDR2 YFSETQ. CDR3 sequence: CASSLVPGTDYNEQFF. CDR3 DNA sequence: TGCGCCAGCAGCTTGGTACCTGGGACAGACTACAATGAGCAGTTCTTC. Full variable domain (outside the CDR3, taken from reference TRBV5-1 and TRBJ2-1): KAGVTQTPRYLIKTRGQQVTLSCSPISGHRSVSWYQQTPGQGLQFLFEYFSETQRNKGNFPGRFSGRQFSNSRSEMNVSTLELGDSALYLCASSLVPGTDYNEQFFGPGTRLTVL.

This clonotype was detected a few times. The chain joins TRBV5-4 to TRBJ2-5; perhaps D is TRBD1 or TRBD2 (6 bases each). The germline V gene has CDR1 SGHNT and CDR2 YYREEE (reference sequence). V dropped 2 bases and J dropped 2 bases, with 13 bases sitting between them. This CDR3 region has 15 residues. CDR3 sequence reads: CASSFVLGGQETQYF. CDR3 coding DNA: TGTGCCAGCAGCTTTGTATTAGGGGGGCAAGAGACCCAGTACTTC.

This clonotype was counted only a few times. The rearrangement uses TRBV4-2 and TRBJ1-2; 8 bases agree with TRBD1. The V and J ends lost 1 base and 9 bases, in that order; junction bases with no gene match: 7. CDR3 length: 14 residues. Germline V CDR1 and CDR2: LGHNA, YNFKEQ. The chain's CDR3 is CASSQAADRASYTF. CDR3 DNA sequence: TGTGCCAGCAGCCAAGCCGCGGACAGGGCGAGCTACACCTTC.

The rearrangement uses TRBV10-3 and TRBJ2-5; D perhaps matches TRBD2 (7 bases). The CDR3 length is 15 residues. Trimming shortened V by 0 bases and J by 5 bases, and 13 bases separated the two germline ends. Germline CDR1 ENHRY, CDR2 SYGVKD. CDR3 residues: CAISESRGAKETQYF. In nucleotides, the CDR3 is TGTGCCATCAGTGAGTCCCGGGGGGCGAAGGAGACCCAGTACTTC.

There are a few counts of this clonotype. The genes are TRBV27 and TRBJ2-7; TRBD1 matches 7 bases. CDR1 MNHEY and CDR2 SMNVEV come from the germline V gene (reference sequence). J lost 2 bases, V lost 4 bases, and 5 bases had no gene match. This CDR3 region has 14 residues. CDR3 loop: CASSSSGTAYEQYF. The CDR3 nucleotides are TGTGCCAGCAGTTCTAGTGGGACAGCCTACGAGCAGTACTTC.

This clonotype was picked up a small number of times. The rearrangement links TRBV25-1 to TRBJ2-5; the match to TRBD1 covers 7 bases. Germline lookup yields CDR1 MGHDK and CDR2 SYGVNS. CDR3 length equals 14 residues. V shed 8 bases and J 5 bases; nucleotides not matched to a gene: 11. The chain's CDR3 is CASEPVDRQETQYF. The CDR3 DNA sequence: TGTGCCAGCGAGCCTGTGGACAGGCAGGAGACCCAGTACTTC.

The chain links TRBV29-1 to TRBJ2-1; 7 bases are shared with TRBD2. V shed 5 bases and J 10 bases; nucleotides not matched to a gene: 14. The germline CDR1 and CDR2 sequences are SQVTM and ANQGSEA. This CDR3 contains 14 residues. The CDR3 spells CSVSRDPRGVEQFF. The CDR3 nucleotides read TGCAGCGTTTCGCGGGACCCTCGGGGGGTGGAGCAGTTCTTC.

V and J are TRBV5-1 and TRBJ1-1; 7 bases are shared with TRBD1. V gave up 4 bases and J gave up 10 bases; unmatched junction bases: 10. Germline V CDR1 and CDR2: SGHRS, YFSETQ. This CDR3 region has 13 residues. The CDR3 bases are TGCGCCAGCAGCCAGGGGACAGCCCTACTAGCTTTCTTT. This encodes CASSQGTALLAFF.

J is TRBJ2-2 and V is TRBV5-1; D is uncertain. Trimming shortened V by 1 base and J by 5 bases, and 15 bases separated the two germline ends. This CDR3 has 16 amino acids. Looked up from germline, CDR1 is SGHRS and CDR2 is YFSETQ. CDR3 in amino acids: CASSLMSQLMTGELFF. CDR3 DNA: TGCGCCAGCAGCTTGATGTCCCAGTTGATGACCGGGGAGCTGTTTTTT.